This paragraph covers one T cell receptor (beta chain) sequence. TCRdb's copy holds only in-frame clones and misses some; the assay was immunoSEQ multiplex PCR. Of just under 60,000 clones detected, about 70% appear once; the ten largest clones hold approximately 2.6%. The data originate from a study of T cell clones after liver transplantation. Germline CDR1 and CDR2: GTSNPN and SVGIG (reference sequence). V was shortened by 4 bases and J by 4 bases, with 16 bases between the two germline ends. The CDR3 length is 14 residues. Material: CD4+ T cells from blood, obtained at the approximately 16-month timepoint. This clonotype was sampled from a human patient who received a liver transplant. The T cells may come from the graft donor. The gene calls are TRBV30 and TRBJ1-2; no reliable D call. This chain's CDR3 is CAWMWVHSSYGYTF. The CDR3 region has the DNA TGTGCCTGGATGTGGGTCCACTCCTCCTATGGCTACACCTTC.